The entry that follows covers one T cell receptor (beta chain) sequence. Its antigen has not been determined. Base-call qualities are not available, and no considerably larger clone is one nucleotide away. The sample is drawn from a study of blood T cell repertoires in COVID-19 (dated by TCRdb to the early 2020s). Study-level background: Samples from collaborators originated in the United States, Italy and Spain and spanned both the acute and convalescent phases of COVID-19. A freely available public database, intended as a resource for researchers studying the immune response to SARS-CoV-2, is where the repertoires were released. The material from the prospective study consisted of cDNA or gDNA derived from T cells, B-cell-depleted T cells, or PBMCs. The samples were drawn from two sources: the first 160 participants of the ongoing ImmuneRACE study, and 1,200 or so subjects contributed by 6 global collaborators. HLA class I and class II types, where available, came from metadata supplied by the sample provider rather than from assay-based typing. Nearly every sample came with metadata listing a de-identified subject ID, COVID-19 status, age in years and sex. Deeply sampled blood TCRbeta repertoires from subjects exposed to, actively infected with, or recovered from COVID-19 were included in the dataset.

Study-wide findings and limitations: Clinical and demographic metadata were provided uncurated, with the amount varying by source and participant.

Each collaborating institution followed its own protocols to collect whole blood in K2EDTA tubes. For TCRbeta analysis, collaborators shipped samples in one of three forms: frozen whole blood, isolated PBMCs, or DNA extracted from either of those sample types. The immunoSEQ Assay, a bias-controlled multiplex PCR, was used to amplify TCRbeta CDR3 regions from genomic DNA. The source study handled its data this way. The number of nucleated cells in each sample was estimated by amplification of reference gene primers within the assay. Sequence reads were collapsed and filtered to measure the absolute abundance of every unique TCRbeta CDR3 rearrangement. For each sample, productive Simpson clonality was calculated by taking the square root of Simpson's diversity index across productive rearrangements. TCRdb's version of the immuneACCESS table is confined to in-frame rearrangements and falls short of the full clone set. An unresolved V gene accounts for under half of the shortfall where checked; the remainder is of unknown origin. Clone size and V and J calls were adopted from that table, with D and trimming inferred from the DNA. Across this sample there are some 33,000 clones, with roughly 87% seen only once. Around 20% of the sample goes to the ten largest clones.

Deletion took 5 bases off V and 4 bases off J, with a span of 11 bases between the germline ends. The CDR3 runs 13 amino acids, cysteine and phenylalanine included. Only the CDR3 portion is preserved as DNA: 39 bases, with reading frame beginning at the first base. The germline V gene sets CDR1 to SQVTM and CDR2 to ANQGSEA. The source of this sequence is a man in his 60s with acute or convalescent COVID-19. Here the chain combines TRBV29-1 and TRBJ1-4; the D gene lacks a confident call. Material: peripheral blood. In nucleotide form, the sequence is TGCAGCGTTAACTCGGGATTTAATGAAAAACTGTTTTTT. This is translated as CSVNSGFNEKLFF.